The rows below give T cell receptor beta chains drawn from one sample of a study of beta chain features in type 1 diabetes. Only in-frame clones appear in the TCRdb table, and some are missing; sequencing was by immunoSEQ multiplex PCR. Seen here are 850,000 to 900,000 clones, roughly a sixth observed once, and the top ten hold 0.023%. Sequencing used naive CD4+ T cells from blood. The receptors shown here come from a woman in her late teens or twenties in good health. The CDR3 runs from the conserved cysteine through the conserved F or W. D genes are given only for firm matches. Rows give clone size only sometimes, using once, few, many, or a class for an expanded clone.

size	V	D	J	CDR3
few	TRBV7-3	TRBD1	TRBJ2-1	CASSPTSDRNNEQFF
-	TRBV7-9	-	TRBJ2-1	CASSYAGTPLAYNEQFF
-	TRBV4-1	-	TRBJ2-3	CASSQGLGRSTDTQYF
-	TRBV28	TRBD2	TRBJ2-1	CASSGLAGVAEQFF
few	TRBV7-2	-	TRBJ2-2	CASSFLAGVTGELFF
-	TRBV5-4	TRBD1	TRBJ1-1	CASSPDRKKAFF
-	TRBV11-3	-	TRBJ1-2	CASSLGRDGYTF
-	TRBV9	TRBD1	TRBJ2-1	CASSVASTSGTGPRSSYNEQFF
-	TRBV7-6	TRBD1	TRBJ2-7	CASSLRQGPSYEQYF
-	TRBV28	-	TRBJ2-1	CASKAREVAPYNEQFF
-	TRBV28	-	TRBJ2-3	CASSFPSTDTQYF
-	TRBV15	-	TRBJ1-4	CATSRDSLGANEKLFF
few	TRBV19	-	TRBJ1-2	CASRRDLNYGYTF
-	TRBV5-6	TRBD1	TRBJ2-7	CASSVQGASYEQYF
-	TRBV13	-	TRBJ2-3	CASRPGRPLPDTQYF
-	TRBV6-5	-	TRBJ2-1	CASSPDSSYNEQFF
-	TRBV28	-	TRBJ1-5	CASRLGVQPQHF
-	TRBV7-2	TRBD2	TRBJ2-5	CASSLAASGLQETQYF
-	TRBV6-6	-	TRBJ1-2	CASSEQYGYTF
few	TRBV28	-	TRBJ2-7	CASSPATAQTYEQYF
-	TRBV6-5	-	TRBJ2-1	CASSYRPLTYNEQFF
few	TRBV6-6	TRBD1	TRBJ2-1	CASSYPRDRTPGEQFF
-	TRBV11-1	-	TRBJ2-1	CASSARTKWTMHNEQFF
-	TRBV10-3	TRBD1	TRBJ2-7	CATQSSGQGLYEQYF
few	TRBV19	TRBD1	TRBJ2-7	CASSDPGQGIYEQYF
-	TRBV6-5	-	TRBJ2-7	CASSYSRGSEQYF
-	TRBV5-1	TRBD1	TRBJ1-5	CASSPDGTGSQPQHF
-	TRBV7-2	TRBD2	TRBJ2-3	CASSPTSRTDTQYF
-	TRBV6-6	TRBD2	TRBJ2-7	CASSYPWASGIYEQYF
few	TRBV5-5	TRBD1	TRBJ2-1	CASSPVGTGITEQFF
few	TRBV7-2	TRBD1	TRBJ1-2	CASSLARAGGGNYGYTF
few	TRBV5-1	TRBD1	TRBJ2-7	CASSRTGGAEQYF
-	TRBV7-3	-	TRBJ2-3	CASSLARGQGGSDTQYF